What follows is one T cell receptor (beta chain) and its context. CDR3 length: 13 residues. V was clipped by 2 bases and J by 8 bases, with 15 bases between them. Germline lookup yields CDR1 GTSNPN and CDR2 SVGIG (reference sequence). These data belong to a study of technical replicates of blood from a few donors. The protocol was immunoSEQ multiplex PCR, while the TCRdb copy is restricted to in-frame clones and leaves out a portion. The table records roughly 71,000 clones, roughly 92% of them present only once. The J gene is TRBJ1-2, the V gene TRBV30, with D unclear. This TCR was recovered from a human donor in good health. Input material: T cells isolated from PBMCs. Written as DNA, the CDR3 is TGTGCCTGGAGTAATCGACATTCGGGGGGCTACACCTTC. It translates to CAWSNRHSGGYTF.